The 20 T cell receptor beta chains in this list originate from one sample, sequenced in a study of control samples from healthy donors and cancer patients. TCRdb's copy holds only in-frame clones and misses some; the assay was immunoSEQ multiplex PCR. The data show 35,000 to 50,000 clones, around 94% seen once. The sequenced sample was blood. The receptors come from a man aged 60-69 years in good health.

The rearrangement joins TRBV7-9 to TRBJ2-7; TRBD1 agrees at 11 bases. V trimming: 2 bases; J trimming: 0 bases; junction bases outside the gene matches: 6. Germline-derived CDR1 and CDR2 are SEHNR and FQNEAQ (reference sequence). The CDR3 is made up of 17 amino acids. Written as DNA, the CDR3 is TGTGCCAGCAGCTTATGGACAGGGGGCCCTTACTCCTACGAGCAGTACTTC. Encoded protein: CASSLWTGGPYSYEQYF.

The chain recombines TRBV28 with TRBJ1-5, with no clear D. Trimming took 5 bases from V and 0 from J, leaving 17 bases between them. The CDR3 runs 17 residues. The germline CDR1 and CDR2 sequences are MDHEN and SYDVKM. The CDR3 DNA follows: TGTGCCAGCAGTCACTTCGGTGCAGCTAATAGCAATCAGCCCCAGCATTTT. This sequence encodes CASSHFGAANSNQPQHF.

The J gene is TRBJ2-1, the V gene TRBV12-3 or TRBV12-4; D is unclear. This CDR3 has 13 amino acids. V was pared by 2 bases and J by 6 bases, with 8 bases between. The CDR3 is CASSLRRINEQFF. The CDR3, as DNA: TGTGCCAGCAGTTTAAGGCGGATCAATGAGCAGTTCTTC.

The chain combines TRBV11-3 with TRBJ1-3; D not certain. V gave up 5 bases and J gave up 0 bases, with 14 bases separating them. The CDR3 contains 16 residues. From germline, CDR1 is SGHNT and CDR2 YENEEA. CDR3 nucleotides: TGTGCCAGCAGCCCCCTAGGACGGCTCTCTGGAAACACCATATATTTT. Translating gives CASSPLGRLSGNTIYF.

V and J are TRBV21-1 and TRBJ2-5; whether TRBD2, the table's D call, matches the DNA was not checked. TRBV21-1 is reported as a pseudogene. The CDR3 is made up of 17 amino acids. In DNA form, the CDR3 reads TGTGCCAGCAGAAAAGGGGTGAGCGGGAGGGCCGTTGAGACCCAGTACTTC. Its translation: CASRKGVSGRAVETQYF.

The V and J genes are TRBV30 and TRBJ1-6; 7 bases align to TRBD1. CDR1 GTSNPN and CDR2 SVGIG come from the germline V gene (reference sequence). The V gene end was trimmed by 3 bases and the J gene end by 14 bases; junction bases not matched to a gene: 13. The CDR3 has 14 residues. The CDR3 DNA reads TGTGCCTGGAGCATTGTAGGGGGCGAAAGTACCCTCCACTTT. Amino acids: CAWSIVGGESTLHF.

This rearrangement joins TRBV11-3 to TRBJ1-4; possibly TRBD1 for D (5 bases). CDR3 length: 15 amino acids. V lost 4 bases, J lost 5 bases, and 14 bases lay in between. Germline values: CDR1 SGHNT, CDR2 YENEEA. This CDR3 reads CASSSRDGPNEKLFF. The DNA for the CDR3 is TGTGCCAGCAGCTCCCGGGACGGCCCGAATGAAAAACTGTTTTTT.

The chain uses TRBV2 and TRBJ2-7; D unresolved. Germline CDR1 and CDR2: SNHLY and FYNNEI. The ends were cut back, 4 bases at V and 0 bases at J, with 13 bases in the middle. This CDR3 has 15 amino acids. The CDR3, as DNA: TGTGCCAGCAGTGTCCACAATCCGAGCTCCTACGAGCAGTACTTC. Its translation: CASSVHNPSSYEQYF.

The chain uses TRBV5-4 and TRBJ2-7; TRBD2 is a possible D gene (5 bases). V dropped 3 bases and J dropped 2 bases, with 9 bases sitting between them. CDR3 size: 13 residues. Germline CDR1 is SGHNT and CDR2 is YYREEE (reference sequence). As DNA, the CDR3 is TGTGCCAGCAGCTCGGCGGGCACCTACGAGCAGTACTTC. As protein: CASSSAGTYEQYF. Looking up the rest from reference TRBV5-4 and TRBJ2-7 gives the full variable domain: ETGVTQSPTHLIKTRGQQVTLRCSSQSGHNTVSWYQQALGQGPQFIFQYYREEENGRGNFPPRFSGLQFPNYSSELNVNALELDDSALYLCASSSAGTYEQYFGPGTRLTVT.

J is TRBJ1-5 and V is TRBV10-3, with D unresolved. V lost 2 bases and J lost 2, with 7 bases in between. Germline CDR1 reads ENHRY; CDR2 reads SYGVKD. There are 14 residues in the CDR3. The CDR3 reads CAISEREGNQPQHF. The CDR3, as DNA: TGTGCCATCAGTGAGCGGGAGGGCAATCAGCCCCAGCATTTT.

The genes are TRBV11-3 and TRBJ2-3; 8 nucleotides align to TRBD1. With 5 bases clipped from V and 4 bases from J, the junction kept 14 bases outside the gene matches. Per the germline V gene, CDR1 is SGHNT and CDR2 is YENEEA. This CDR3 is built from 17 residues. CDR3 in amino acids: CASSPRSGRGRSDTQYF. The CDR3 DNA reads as TGTGCCAGCAGCCCCAGGTCTGGCAGGGGGCGGTCAGATACGCAGTATTTT.

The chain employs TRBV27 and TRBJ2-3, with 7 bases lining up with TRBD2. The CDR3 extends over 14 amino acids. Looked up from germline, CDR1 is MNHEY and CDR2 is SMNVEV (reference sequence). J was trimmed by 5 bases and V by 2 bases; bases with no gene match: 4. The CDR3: CASSLAGVRDTQYF. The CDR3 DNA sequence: TGTGCCAGCAGTTTAGCGGGAGTGAGAGATACGCAGTATTTT.

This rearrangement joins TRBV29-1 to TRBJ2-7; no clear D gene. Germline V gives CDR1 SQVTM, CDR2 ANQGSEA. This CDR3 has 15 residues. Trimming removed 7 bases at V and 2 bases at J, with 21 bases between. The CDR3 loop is CSAHTGPSKTYEQYF. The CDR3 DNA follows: TGCAGCGCCCATACCGGGCCATCTAAAACCTACGAGCAGTACTTC.

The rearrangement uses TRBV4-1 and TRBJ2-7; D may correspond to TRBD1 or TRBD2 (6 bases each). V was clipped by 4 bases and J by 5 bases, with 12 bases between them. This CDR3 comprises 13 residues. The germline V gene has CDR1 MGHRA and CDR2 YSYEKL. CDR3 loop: CASSLVGGDEQYF. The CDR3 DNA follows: TGCGCCAGCAGCCTTGTGGGGGGCGACGAGCAGTACTTC.

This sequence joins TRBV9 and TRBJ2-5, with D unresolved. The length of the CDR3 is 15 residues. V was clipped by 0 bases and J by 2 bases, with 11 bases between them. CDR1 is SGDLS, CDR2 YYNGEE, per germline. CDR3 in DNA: TGTGCCAGCAGCGTAGGGTTCCCAGATCAAGAGACCCAGTACTTC. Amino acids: CASSVGFPDQETQYF.

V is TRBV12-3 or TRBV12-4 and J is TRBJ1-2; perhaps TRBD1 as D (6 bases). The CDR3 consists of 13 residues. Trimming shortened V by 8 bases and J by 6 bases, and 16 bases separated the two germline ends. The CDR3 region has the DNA TGTGCCAGCGAGGCGGCTCAGGGGAATGGCTACACCTTC. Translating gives CASEAAQGNGYTF.

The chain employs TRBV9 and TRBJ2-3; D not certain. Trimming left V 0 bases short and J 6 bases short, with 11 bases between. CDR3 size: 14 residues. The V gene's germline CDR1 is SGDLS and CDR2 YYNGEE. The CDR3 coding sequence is TGTGCCAGCAGCGTAGGTGAGGTTGGGGATACGCAGTATTTT. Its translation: CASSVGEVGDTQYF.

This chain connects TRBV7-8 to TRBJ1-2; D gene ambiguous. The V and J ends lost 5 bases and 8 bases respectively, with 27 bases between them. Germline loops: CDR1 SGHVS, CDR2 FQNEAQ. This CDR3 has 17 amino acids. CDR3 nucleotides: TGTGCCAGCAGCCCGGCATCGGCCTCCGGCGTTTGGGCGGGCTACACCTTC. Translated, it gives CASSPASASGVWAGYTF.

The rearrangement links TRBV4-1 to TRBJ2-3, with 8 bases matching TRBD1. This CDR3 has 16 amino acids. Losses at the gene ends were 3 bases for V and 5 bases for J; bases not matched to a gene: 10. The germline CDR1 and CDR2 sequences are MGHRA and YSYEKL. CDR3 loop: CASSHPDRDFLDTQYF. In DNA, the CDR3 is TGCGCCAGCAGCCACCCGGACAGGGACTTTTTAGATACGCAGTATTTT.

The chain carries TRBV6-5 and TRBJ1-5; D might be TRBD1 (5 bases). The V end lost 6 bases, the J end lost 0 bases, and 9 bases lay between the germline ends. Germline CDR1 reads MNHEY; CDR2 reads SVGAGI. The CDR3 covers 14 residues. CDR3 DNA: TGTGCCAGCAGCCTCGACAGTAGCAATCAGCCCCAGCATTTT. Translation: CASSLDSSNQPQHF.